One TCR beta chain is described in this entry. These data are taken from a study of regulatory T cells in long-lasting Graves disease. J lost 2 bases, V lost 7 bases, and 5 bases had no gene match. In germline, CDR1 is MDHEN, CDR2 SYDVKM. The CDR3 consists of 14 residues. Time point: persistent/refractory GD, antithyroid drugs over 5 years with positive TRAb. PBMC-extracted RNA yielded the TCR library. Both iRepertoire HTBI primers and Arm-PCR of CDR3 regions were used to build the TCR beta libraries. Each CDR3 protein gets one entry after TCRdb re-called the multiplex PCR reads with MiXCR. The table lists under 500,000 distinct CDR3 sequences, less than 25% of them singletons.

Material: peripheral blood mononuclear cells (PBMCs), obtained when the disease was refractory, from a patient treated with antithyroid drugs. The TCR sequence derives from a female donor with Graves disease. The chain uses TRBV28 and TRBJ2-3; TRBD2 matches 8 bases. As DNA, the CDR3 is TGTGCCAGCAAGTGGCGGGAGGTCACAGATACGCAGTATTTT. Protein product: CASKWREVTDTQYF.